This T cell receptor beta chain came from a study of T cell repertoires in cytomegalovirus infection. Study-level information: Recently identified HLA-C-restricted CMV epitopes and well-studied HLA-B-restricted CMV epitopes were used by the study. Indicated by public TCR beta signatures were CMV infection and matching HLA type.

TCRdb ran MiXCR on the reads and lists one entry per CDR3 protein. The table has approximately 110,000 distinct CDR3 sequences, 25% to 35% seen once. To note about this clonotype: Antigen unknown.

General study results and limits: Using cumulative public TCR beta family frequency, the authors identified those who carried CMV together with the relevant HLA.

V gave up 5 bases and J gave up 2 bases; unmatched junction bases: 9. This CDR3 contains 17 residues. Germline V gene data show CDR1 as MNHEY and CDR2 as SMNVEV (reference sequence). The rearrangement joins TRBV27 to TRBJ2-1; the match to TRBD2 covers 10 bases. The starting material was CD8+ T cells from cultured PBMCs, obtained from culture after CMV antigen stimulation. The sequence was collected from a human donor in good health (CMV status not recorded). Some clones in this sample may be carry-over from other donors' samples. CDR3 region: CASSPLTSGVTYNEQFF. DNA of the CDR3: TGTGCCAGCAGTCCCCTCACTAGCGGGGTTACCTACAATGAGCAGTTCTTC.